This passage covers 23 T cell receptor beta chains from one sample sequenced in a study of regulatory T cells in long-lasting Graves disease. As to time point: newly diagnosed GD, antithyroid drugs for less than 3 months. Researchers made the TCR library from RNA that was extracted from PBMCs. Construction of the TCR beta libraries employed iRepertoire HTBI primers in conjunction with Arm-PCR of CDR3 regions. TCRdb redid the calling of the multiplex PCR reads with MiXCR, one entry per CDR3 protein. The sample carries 580,000 or so distinct CDR3 sequences, about 16% recorded once. Another study also made use of these data, one on T cells in Graves' hyperthyroidism and ophthalmopathy.

The specimen comprised peripheral blood mononuclear cells (PBMCs), sampled at new diagnosis, from a patient treated with antithyroid drugs. Receptor source: a man younger than 30 with Graves disease.

Many counts were recorded for this clonotype. The rearrangement uses TRBV12-3 or TRBV12-4 and TRBJ1-4; D remains unclear. This CDR3 is 15 amino acids long. The V end was cut by 3 bases, the J end by 5 bases, with 13 bases between. The CDR3 DNA reads TGTGCCAGCAGTTTCTATCAGAGTTCCAATGAAAAACTGTTTTTT. This sequence encodes CASSFYQSSNEKLFF.

This clonotype counts as large. The chain uses TRBV12-3 or TRBV12-4 and TRBJ2-6, with 7 bases fitting TRBD1. With V trimmed by 3 bases and J by 1 base, 6 bases remained unmatched. The CDR3 contains 17 residues. The CDR3 protein is CASSFSGQASGANVLTF. The CDR3 nucleotides are TGTGCCAGCAGTTTTTCTGGACAGGCTTCTGGGGCCAACGTCCTGACTTTC.

The V call is TRBV29-1, the J call TRBJ1-5, with 7 positions matching TRBD1. Per the germline V gene, CDR1 is SQVTM and CDR2 is ANQGSEA. The J segment lost 7 bases and the V segment lost 0 bases, leaving 9 bases of the junction unmatched. CDR3 length equals 15 residues. CDR3 amino acids: CSVEDGEGAGQPQHF. In nucleotides, the CDR3 is TGCAGCGTTGAAGATGGGGAGGGGGCCGGACAGCCCCAGCATTTT.

A few counts support this clonotype. The J gene is TRBJ1-4, the V gene TRBV20-1, with 7 bases matching TRBD1. J was trimmed by 4 bases and V by 2 bases; bases with no gene match: 10. In germline, CDR1 is DFQATT, CDR2 SNEGSKA (reference sequence). This CDR3 contains 16 residues. CDR3 sequence (DNA): TGCAGTGCTAGATTTAAAACAGGGGCTGGTAATGAAAAACTGTTTTTT. Protein: CSARFKTGAGNEKLFF.

The chain combines TRBV20-1 with TRBJ2-7; 12 bases are a match to TRBD2. The V gene end was trimmed by 3 bases and the J gene end by 9 bases; junction bases not matched to a gene: 21. This CDR3 has 18 amino acids. Germline V gene data show CDR1 as DFQATT and CDR2 as SNEGSKA (reference sequence). The CDR3 loop is CSARTSGSLGPALFGQYF. CDR3 nucleotide sequence: TGCAGTGCTAGGACTAGCGGGAGTTTGGGTCCGGCTCTCTTCGGGCAGTACTTC.

V is TRBV13 and J is TRBJ2-1; TRBD1 might be the D (6 bases). This CDR3 comprises 14 residues. Germline assignment: CDR1 PRHDT and CDR2 FYEKMQ (reference sequence). Trimming cost V 4 bases and J 10 bases, with 17 bases left between them. As DNA, the CDR3 is TGTGCCAGCAGCTCCCGACAGGACGCAGACGAGCAGTTCTTC. This sequence encodes CASSSRQDADEQFF.

The table lists this clonotype with a few counts. J is TRBJ2-3 and V is TRBV5-1, with D perhaps matching TRBD1 (6 bases). CDR1 and CDR2 from the germline V gene are SGHRS and YFSETQ. V gave up 1 base and J gave up 0 bases, with 12 bases separating them. There are 16 residues in the CDR3. The DNA for the CDR3 is TGCGCCAGCAGCTTGTTGCCGGACAGCAGCACAGATACGCAGTATTTT. Translated, it gives CASSLLPDSSTDTQYF.

The chain carries TRBV20-1 and TRBJ2-2; no clear D gene. CDR1 and CDR2 (germline): DFQATT, SNEGSKA (reference sequence). The CDR3 runs to 13 residues. Trimming removed 7 bases at V and 0 bases at J, with 9 bases between. CDR3 region: CSGSLSNTGELFF. The CDR3 nucleotides read TGCAGTGGTTCACTTTCGAACACCGGGGAGCTGTTTTTT.

This clonotype was detected many times. The J gene is TRBJ2-1, the V gene TRBV7-8; no clear D. Per the germline V gene, CDR1 is SGHVS and CDR2 is FQNEAQ. V lost 5 bases and J 9 bases, leaving 23 bases between the germline ends. This CDR3 is built from 16 residues. Written as DNA, the CDR3 is TGTGCCAGCAGCCCCGGGTTTTACTTGGCATTGGGTGAGCAGTTCTTC. Translating it yields CASSPGFYLALGEQFF.

This clonotype was seen repeatedly, ten times or more. This chain connects TRBV18 to TRBJ1-1, with 7 nucleotides matching TRBD1. This CDR3 has 17 residues. Per the germline V gene, CDR1 is KGHSH and CDR2 is LQKENI. V gave up 2 bases and J gave up 1 base; unmatched junction bases: 10. The CDR3 DNA follows: TGTGCCAGCTCACCAGGAAGGACAGGCGGGACGAACACTGAAGCTTTCTTT. This codes for CASSPGRTGGTNTEAFF.

This clonotype was picked up many times. The J gene is TRBJ1-1, the V gene TRBV27; D remains unclear. CDR1 is MNHEY, CDR2 SMNVEV, per germline (reference sequence). V was trimmed by 0 bases and J by 0 bases, leaving 14 bases between them. This CDR3 is built from 17 residues. CDR3 bases: TGTGCCAGCAGTTTATCGTGGAGGGCGAGCTTGAACACTGAAGCTTTCTTT. Its translation is CASSLSWRASLNTEAFF.

This clonotype has a count of ten or more. The chain uses TRBV12-3 or TRBV12-4 and TRBJ1-2; D not resolved. The CDR3 extends over 13 amino acids. V dropped 6 bases and J dropped 2 bases, with 10 bases sitting between them. The CDR3 loop is CASSKLRNYGYTF. CDR3 nucleotides: TGTGCCAGCAGCAAACTGAGGAACTATGGCTACACCTTC.

The rearrangement uses TRBV28 and TRBJ1-5; D ambiguous. The CDR3 is made up of 13 amino acids. Trimming took off 3 bases at V and 4 bases at J, with 7 bases between the two ends. Germline V lookup: CDR1 MDHEN, CDR2 SYDVKM. The CDR3 reads CASSFVLNQPQHF. The DNA of the CDR3 is TGTGCCAGCAGTTTTGTCTTAAATCAGCCCCAGCATTTT.

This clonotype was detected ten times or more. The rearrangement uses TRBV27 and TRBJ1-2; 7 bases are shared with TRBD1. CDR1 and CDR2 (germline): MNHEY, SMNVEV (reference sequence). The CDR3 contains 14 residues. V lost 2 bases, J lost 4 bases, and 4 bases stayed unmatched. The CDR3 coding sequence is TGTGCCAGCAGTTTAAGACAGGGAGGCTATGGCTACACCTTC. Its translation is CASSLRQGGYGYTF.

Notes on this clonotype: At one end, the junction sequence differs from germline, possibly due to a read error. This sequence joins TRBV5-4 and TRBJ2-3; TRBD1 matches at 7 bases. The germline V gene has CDR1 SGHNT and CDR2 YYREEE (reference sequence). This CDR3 has 14 residues. CDR3: CASSSRDRYNEQSF. The CDR3 nucleotides read TGTGCCAGCAGCTCCCGGGACAGATACAATGAGCAGTCCTTC.

The chain recombines TRBV12-5 with TRBJ2-1, with 10 bases matching TRBD1. Germline CDR1 and CDR2: LGHNT and FRNRAP. The length of the CDR3 is 19 residues. The junction had 8 bases not matched to a gene; V was cut back by 0 bases and J by 0 bases. For the CDR3, the DNA is TGTGCTAGTGGTTTGGTATATTGGGGACAGGGGAGCTCCTACAATGAGCAGTTCTTC. It encodes CASGLVYWGQGSSYNEQFF.

As regards this clonotype: Here the CDR3 omits its conserved ending phenylalanine or tryptophan, so a read error is the likely source. The chain has TRBV7-8 and TRBJ2-7; D is tentatively TRBD1 or TRBD2 (5 bases each). V was trimmed by 5 bases and J by 2 bases, leaving 16 bases between them. The CDR3 has 15 amino acids. The germline V gene has CDR1 SGHVS and CDR2 FQNEAQ. CDR3 nucleotide sequence: TGTGCCAGCAGCCTACGGGGCAAGGGACCCTACGAGCAGTACCTC. This gives the protein CASSLRGKGPYEQYL.

V usage is TRBV11-2 and J usage is TRBJ2-3, with 9 bases that match TRBD2. The CDR3 consists of 16 residues. V trimming: 2 bases; J trimming: 4 bases; junction bases outside the gene matches: 7. Looked up from germline, CDR1 is SGHAT and CDR2 is FQNNGV. This CDR3 reads CASSLIAGVVADTQYF. For the CDR3, the DNA is TGTGCCAGCAGCTTAATAGCGGGAGTGGTCGCAGATACGCAGTATTTT.

In its sample, this clonotype was seen a few times. This chain uses TRBV20-1 with TRBJ1-2, with D possibly TRBD1 on 5 matching bases. V gave up 0 bases and J gave up 2 bases, with 7 bases separating them. CDR1 is DFQATT and CDR2 is SNEGSKA in the germline V gene (reference sequence). The CDR3 has 13 amino acids. The DNA for the CDR3 is TGCAGTGCTAGAGAGGGGCAGAACTATGGCTACACCTTC. Translated, it gives CSAREGQNYGYTF.

Note on this clonotype: At one boundary the junction diverges from the germline segment, which might be a read error. This chain connects TRBV5-1 to TRBJ2-1; perhaps TRBD1 as D (6 bases). CDR1 and CDR2 from the germline V gene are SGHRS and YFSETQ. The CDR3 spans 13 residues. In DNA form, the CDR3 reads TGCGCCGGCAGCTCGGAACAGGGCAATGAGCAGTTCTTC. Protein: CAGSSEQGNEQFF.

CDR3 bases: TGCGCCAGCAGCTTTTCAGGGACTGGCACAGATACGCAGTATTTT. Its translation is CASSFSGTGTDTQYF. The V gene is TRBV5-1, the J gene TRBJ2-3; a weak D match, TRBD2 (6 bases). Trimming pared 2 bases from V and 1 base from J, leaving 11 bases between. The germline gives CDR1 SGHRS, CDR2 YFSETQ. The CDR3 runs 15 residues.

Comments on this clonotype: With a much larger clone just one base away, this may be a read error. The rearrangement uses TRBV2 and TRBJ1-4; TRBD1 matches 10 bases. CDR1 and CDR2 from the germline V gene are SNHLY and FYNNEI. The V and J ends lost 1 base and 7 bases, in that order; junction bases with no gene match: 12. CDR3 size: 18 residues. The DNA for the CDR3 is TGTGCCAGCAGTGAAGGACAGGGGGCCCTCGAAGATACTGAAAAACTGTTTTTT. Translated: CASSEGQGALEDTEKLFF.

J is TRBJ1-2 and V is TRBV9, with D maybe TRBD1 (5 bases). The CDR3 consists of 15 residues. The germline V and J ends were trimmed by 0 bases and 8 bases, with 17 bases remaining between them. CDR1 is SGDLS and CDR2 is YYNGEE in the germline V gene. CDR3 nucleotide sequence: TGTGCCAGCAGCGTAGGCGGCCCGAGGAGGGGCGGCTACACCTTC. Its translation is CASSVGGPRRGGYTF.